The T cell receptor beta chain under discussion was sequenced for a study of T cell changes during pregnancy in multiple sclerosis. Trimming stripped 0 bases from V and 8 bases from J, with 14 bases between. Germline V lookup: CDR1 MGHRA, CDR2 YSYEKL. The CDR3 is made up of 14 amino acids. Sequencing was performed with immunoSEQ multiplex PCR; in TCRdb, only in-frame clones are kept and a portion is missing. The table shows about 24,000 clones, with more than 75% occurring only once. The chain is built from TRBV4-1 and TRBJ2-7; D is undetermined. The clonotype comes from a female donor in good health, enrolled as a control in a pregnancy study. The sequenced sample was CD8+ T cells from peripheral blood mononuclear cells, obtained in the third trimester of pregnancy. DNA for the CDR3: TGCGCCAGCAGCCAAGATAATGTGAGTCCTAAGCAGTACTTC. It codes for CASSQDNVSPKQYF.